The clone carrying this T cell receptor beta chain was seen ten or more times. Its antigen is still unknown. This sample was taken from a study of T cells in Graves' hyperthyroidism and ophthalmopathy. Study findings and constraints: In validation, the model predicted ophthalmopathy. These predictions came a median approximately six months before onset. The majority of expanded thyroid clonotypes above 0.001 also appeared in blood. The authors' 13 V-J model separated ophthalmopathy from stable hyperthyroidism.

The CDR3 is 14 amino acids. The germline V gene encodes CDR1 SNHLY and CDR2 FYNNEI. Trimming took 6 bases from V and 4 from J; bases not matched to a gene: 6. Authors of the study amplified TCR beta CDR3 regions from RNA transcripts. The HTBI set primed first-round TCR CDR3 RT-PCR. TCRdb reanalysed the multiplex PCR reads using MiXCR and keeps one entry per CDR3 protein. The repertoire holds over 650,000 distinct CDR3 sequences, with just under 45% as singletons. Patients showing uncontrolled infection, other autoimmune disease, pregnancy or lactation were ineligible. The sample consisted of peripheral blood or thyroid tissue (not recorded which). The chain is built from TRBV2 and TRBJ1-5; TRBD1 matches 7 bases. This sequence was found in an adult man with Graves' disease, either hyperthyroidism or ophthalmopathy (not recorded which). CDR3 DNA sequence: TGTGCCAGCAGCTCCGGGACAGTGAATCAGCCCCAGCATTTT. This translates into CASSSGTVNQPQHF.